These 4 T cell receptor beta chains originate from one sample sequenced in a study of OX40 agonist ivuxolimab in advanced cancers. Using immunoSEQ multiplex PCR, the repertoire was profiled, and TCRdb retains in-frame clones only, with some absent. The table lists about 19,000 clones, roughly nine tenths of them singletons. Here the sequenced sample was CD4+ or CD8+ T cells sorted from blood, taken in a trial of the OX40 agonist ivuxolimab. These receptors all stem from an adult with an advanced solid tumor such as melanoma, head and neck, liver or kidney cancer.

V usage is TRBV5-6 and J usage is TRBJ2-3, with unresolved D. Trimming stripped 2 bases from V and 4 bases from J, with 5 bases between. Looked up from germline, CDR1 is SGHDT and CDR2 is YYEEEE. The CDR3 loop spans 12 amino acids. CDR3 sequence reads: CASSLTPDTQYF. CDR3 in DNA: TGTGCCAGCAGCTTAACCCCAGATACGCAGTATTTT.

The chain employs TRBV11-2 and TRBJ2-7; TRBD2 aligns across 8 bases. CDR3 length: 15 amino acids. From germline, CDR1 is SGHAT and CDR2 FQNNGV. The V segment lost 1 base and the J segment 4 bases; nucleotides outside the gene matches: 6. In nucleotides, the CDR3 is TGTGCCAGCAGCTTAGCTGCGGGAGGATGGTACGAGCAGTACTTC. It is translated as CASSLAAGGWYEQYF.

The chain combines TRBV28 with TRBJ1-4; D not resolved. CDR1 MDHEN and CDR2 SYDVKM come from the germline V gene. The CDR3 loop spans 14 amino acids. Deletions cut 4 bases from V and 5 bases from J, with 11 bases between. In DNA, the CDR3 is TGTGCCAGCAGTTCTACAACTTCCAATGAAAAACTGTTTTTT. This gives the protein CASSSTTSNEKLFF.

Turning to this clone: The identical CDR3 is also encoded by other nucleotide sequences in the sample. The gene calls are TRBV9 and TRBJ1-1; TRBD1 is a possible D gene (6 bases). The V gene lost 2 bases and the J gene lost 4 bases, with 12 bases spanning the gap. This CDR3 contains 14 residues. Germline V CDR1 and CDR2: SGDLS, YYNGEE. The CDR3 here is CASSVGGLGTEAFF. CDR3 nucleotide sequence: TGTGCCAGCAGCGTCGGGGGGCTAGGCACTGAAGCTTTCTTT.